The present T cell receptor (beta chain) was sequenced within a study of blood T cell repertoires in COVID-19 (dated by TCRdb to the early 2020s). Describing the broader study: The collaborator samples originated in the United States, Italy and Spain and spanned the acute and convalescent phases of COVID-19. The material from the prospective study consisted of cDNA or gDNA derived from T cells, B-cell-depleted T cells, or PBMCs. Deeply sampled blood TCRbeta repertoires from subjects exposed to, actively infected with, or recovered from COVID-19 were included in the dataset. A freely available public database, intended as a resource for researchers studying the immune response to SARS-CoV-2, is where the repertoires were released. Where available, HLA class I and class II types were taken from metadata supplied by the sample provider and were not determined by assay-based typing. Sample metadata almost always included a de-identified subject ID, COVID-19 status, age in years and sex. Samples came from the ongoing ImmuneRACE study (first 160 participants) plus 1,254 subjects from 6 global collaborators. Here is what the overall study found, with its caveats: Clinical and demographic metadata were provided uncurated, with the amount varying by source and participant.

The collaborating institutions used their own protocols to collect whole blood in K2EDTA tubes. For TCRbeta analysis, collaborators shipped samples in one of three forms: frozen whole blood, isolated PBMCs, or DNA extracted from either of those sample types. Comment on this clone: Its target antigen remains unknown. No base quality information exists; no much larger clone differs at one position.

V is pared back by 4 bases and J by 5 bases, with 8 bases lying between the germline termini. The germline V gene (reference sequence) yields LGHDT for CDR1 and YNNKEL for CDR2. The CDR3 measures 13 amino acids from cysteine to phenylalanine. Of all the DNA, just the CDR3 is kept, 39 bases in frame from base 1. The immunoSEQ Assay, a bias-controlled multiplex PCR, was used to amplify TCRbeta CDR3 regions from genomic DNA. Turning to the authors' computational methods: The number of nucleated cells in each sample was estimated from the amplification of reference gene primers within the assay. To quantify the absolute abundance of each unique TCRbeta CDR3 rearrangement, sequence reads were collapsed and filtered. For each sample, productive Simpson clonality was calculated by taking the square root of Simpson's diversity index across productive rearrangements. TCRdb mirrors the immuneACCESS table, restricted to in-frame sequences. Some clones are absent from its copies; in checked studies, under half trace to an unresolved V gene, and the reason for the others is unknown. That table supplies the V and J calls and clone size; D and trimming were determined from the DNA. The sample yields 130,000 to 150,000 clones; 80% to 90% were counted once. The ten largest account for approximately 3% of the sample.

The sample taken for sequencing was peripheral blood. This receptor chain uses TRBV3-1 (or the pseudogene TRBV3-2) and TRBJ2-2; the D gene is possibly TRBD2, with 6 bases matching. The TCR sequence derives from a woman aged 55-70 years with active COVID-19. The CDR3 reads as follows: CASSPAGTGELFF. The nucleotide sequence is given as TGTGCCAGCAGCCCGGCGGGAACCGGGGAGCTGTTTTTT.